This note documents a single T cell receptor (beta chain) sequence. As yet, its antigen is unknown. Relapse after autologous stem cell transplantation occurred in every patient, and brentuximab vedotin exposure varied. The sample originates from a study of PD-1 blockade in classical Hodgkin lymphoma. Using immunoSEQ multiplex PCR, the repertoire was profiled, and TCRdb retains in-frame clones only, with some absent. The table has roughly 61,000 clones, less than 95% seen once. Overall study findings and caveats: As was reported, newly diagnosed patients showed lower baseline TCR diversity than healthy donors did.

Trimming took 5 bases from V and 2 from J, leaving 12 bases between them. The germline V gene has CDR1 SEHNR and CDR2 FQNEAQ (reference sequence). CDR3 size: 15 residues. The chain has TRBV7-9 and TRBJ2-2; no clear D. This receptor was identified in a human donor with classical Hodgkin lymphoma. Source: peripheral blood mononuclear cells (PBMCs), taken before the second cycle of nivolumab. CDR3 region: CASSPPRPNTGELFF. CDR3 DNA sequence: TGTGCCAGCAGCCCTCCACGGCCTAACACCGGGGAGCTGTTTTTT.